This T cell receptor beta chain was profiled in a study of CD8 T cells in ankylosing spondylitis. Preparation of TCR beta libraries was done by quantitative 5'-RACE with molecular barcodes. TCRdb itself ran the 5' RACE reads through MiXCR, one entry per CDR3 protein. The sample shows approximately 45,000 distinct CDR3 sequences, 3% to 4% of them seen only once. This clonotype was observed many times. Its specificity is unknown. Study-wide findings and caveats: What appeared characteristic of ankylosing spondylitis blood was a TCR beta motif of 7 or 8 highly homologous variants.

This CDR3 has 14 residues. Germline CDR1 and CDR2: SGDLS and YYNGEE. V lost 0 bases to trimming and J lost 0 bases, with 7 bases between them. Sequenced sample: blood, either unsorted or a sorted T cell fraction (not recorded which). V usage is TRBV9 and J usage is TRBJ2-7; possibly TRBD2 for D (6 bases). The receptor was isolated from a female donor with ankylosing spondylitis or in good health (not recorded which). This CDR3 reads CASSVGDFSYEQYF. The DNA for the CDR3 is TGTGCCAGCAGCGTAGGGGACTTCTCCTACGAGCAGTACTTC.